Included here is one T cell receptor (beta chain) sequence, with context. Its target is unknown. Germline V gene data show CDR1 as MNHNS and CDR2 as SASEGT. CDR3 length: 15 amino acids. V gave up 8 bases and J gave up 5 bases; unmatched junction bases: 9. Roughly 94,000 TCR templates were assayed per sample. Method: immunoSEQ multiplex PCR; TCRdb's copy keeps in-frame clones and lacks some. This sample has about 57,000 clones, with 83% found just once. The sample belongs to a study of siplizumab effects on memory and regulatory T cells. Study results and caveats: Unstimulated subsets accounted for the mapping of only a minor share of the clones that were alloreactive. A mean of around 65% of mappable alloreactive CD4+ clones were Treg-derived with siplizumab, compared with roughly 27% in controls.

The sequence was collected from a human donor in good health. The V call is TRBV6-1, the J call TRBJ2-2; 9 bases match TRBD1. Sequenced: memory CD4+ T cells sorted from blood. The CDR3 sequence is CASSEPGQGTGELFF. In nucleotides, the CDR3 is TGTGCCAGCTCCGAACCGGGACAGGGAACCGGGGAGCTGTTTTTT.